This T cell receptor (beta chain) was documented in a study of blood T cell repertoires in COVID-19. Study details: Acute and convalescent COVID-19 specimens originated in the United States, Italy and Spain.

TCRdb keeps only in-frame clones here, not all; method: immunoSEQ multiplex PCR. The profile covers some 140,000 clones, with approximately 84% appearing a single time and approximately 17% taken by the ten largest. Per the germline V gene, CDR1 is MGHRA and CDR2 is YSYEKL. The CDR3 consists of 15 residues. The V segment lost 2 bases and the J segment 4 bases; nucleotides outside the gene matches: 7. The rearrangement uses TRBV4-1 and TRBJ1-2, with 7 bases that match TRBD1. The TCR comes from a woman over 75 with acute or convalescent COVID-19. Input material: peripheral blood. The CDR3, as DNA: TGCGCCAGCAGCCAATCAACAGGGGTCCTCTATGGCTACACCTTC. This sequence encodes CASSQSTGVLYGYTF.